This entry is about one TCR beta chain. This sample was taken from a study of cytomegalovirus exposure and HLA in healthy donors. Primers: 60 Vbeta forward and 13 Jbeta reverse. Some clones are missing from TCRdb's copy, which holds only in-frame ones; the method was immunoSEQ multiplex PCR. Found here are around 62,000 clones, roughly 75% of them singletons; the top ten hold approximately 7.8%. The sample consisted of PBMCs. The origin of this receptor is a man aged 60-69 years in good health and CMV-seropositive.

The CDR3 coding sequence is TGTGCCAGCAGCGCCGACCCCGGGATGGGAACTGAAGCTTTCTTT. Protein product: CASSADPGMGTEAFF. V usage is TRBV9 and J usage is TRBJ1-1; D is ambiguous. This CDR3 is built from 15 residues. Trimming shortened V by 3 bases and J by 5 bases, and 17 bases separated the two germline ends. Germline loops: CDR1 SGDLS, CDR2 YYNGEE.